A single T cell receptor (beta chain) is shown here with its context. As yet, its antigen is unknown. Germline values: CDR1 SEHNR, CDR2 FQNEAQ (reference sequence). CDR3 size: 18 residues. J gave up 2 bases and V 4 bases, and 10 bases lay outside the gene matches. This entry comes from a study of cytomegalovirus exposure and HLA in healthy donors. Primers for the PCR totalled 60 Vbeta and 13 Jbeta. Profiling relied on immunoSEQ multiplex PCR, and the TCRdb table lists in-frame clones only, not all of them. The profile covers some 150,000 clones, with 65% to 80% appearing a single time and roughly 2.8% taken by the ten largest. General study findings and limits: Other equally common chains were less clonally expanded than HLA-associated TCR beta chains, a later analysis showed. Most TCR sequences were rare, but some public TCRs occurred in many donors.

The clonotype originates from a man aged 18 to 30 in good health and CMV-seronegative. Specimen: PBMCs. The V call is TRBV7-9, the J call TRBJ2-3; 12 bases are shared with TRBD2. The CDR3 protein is CASSYRRLAGANTDTQYF. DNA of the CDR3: TGTGCCAGCAGCTACCGGCGACTAGCGGGGGCAAACACAGATACGCAGTATTTT.